A selection of T cell receptor beta chains follows, all from one sample in a study of blood T cell repertoires in COVID-19. TCRdb keeps only in-frame clones here, not all; method: immunoSEQ multiplex PCR. The data show just under 90,000 clones, about three quarters seen once. Sequenced sample: peripheral blood. Receptors originate from a woman aged 80 or over with acute or convalescent COVID-19. Each CDR3 is given with its conserved first and last residue. D genes are given only for firm matches. Clone size, where shown, is once, few, many, or a class for clones that have expanded.

V gene	clone size	CDR3 length	D gene	J gene	CDR3 DNA	CDR3 protein
TRBV7-2	.	17	TRBD1	TRBJ1-3	TGTGCCAGCAGCCGCCAAGGACAGGGGGCGACCGGAAACACCATATATTTT	CASSRQGQGATGNTIYF
TRBV28	.	15	TRBD1	TRBJ1-1	TGTGCCAGCAGACCCGGGACAGGGGGCCGCACTGAAGCTTTCTTT	CASRPGTGGRTEAFF
TRBV11-1	.	13	.	TRBJ2-5	TGTGCCAGCAGCCCGGGGAACCAAGAGACCCAGTACTTC	CASSPGNQETQYF
TRBV5-5	.	13	.	TRBJ1-2	TGTGCCAGCAGCCCCTTAGGACAGTATGGCTACACCTTC	CASSPLGQYGYTF
TRBV24-1	.	15	TRBD1	TRBJ1-1	TGTGCCACCAGTGAGTGGACAGGGAATCGAACTGAAGCTTTCTTT	CATSEWTGNRTEAFF
TRBV30	.	14	TRBD1	TRBJ1-4	TGTGCCTGGAGTTGGACAGGGCCTAATGAAAAACTGTTTTTT	CAWSWTGPNEKLFF
TRBV7-2	.	14	TRBD1	TRBJ1-3	TGTGCCAGCAGCTTATGGGACAGCGGAAACACCATATATTTT	CASSLWDSGNTIYF
TRBV24-1	.	15	.	TRBJ1-4	TGTGCCACCAGTGATTCCGGGATTAGGCCTGAAAAACTGTTTTTT	CATSDSGIRPEKLFF
TRBV4-1	once	17	TRBD1	TRBJ2-1	TGCGCCAGCAGCACACGGACAGGGGTATATACCTACAATGAGCAGTTCTTC	CASSTRTGVYTYNEQFF
TRBV7-2	.	15	.	TRBJ1-1	TGTGCCAGCAGCTTCCAACCCCTACTGAACACTGAAGCTTTCTTT	CASSFQPLLNTEAFF